The 14 T cell receptor beta chains below all came from one sample that was sequenced in a study of cytomegalovirus exposure and HLA in healthy donors. The study ran its PCR with 60 Vbeta and 13 Jbeta primers. Generated by immunoSEQ multiplex PCR, the TCRdb table keeps only in-frame clones and is missing some. The top ten hold less than 3% of the sample, which has about 120,000 clones, over 65% seen once. Material for sequencing was PBMCs. The receptor source for this set is a female donor in good health and CMV-seronegative.

This chain links TRBV30 with TRBJ2-7; 7 bases agree with TRBD1. The CDR3 length is 13 residues. Trimming cost V 2 bases and J 2 bases; bases outside gene matches: 3. Germline lookup yields CDR1 GTSNPN and CDR2 SVGIG (reference sequence). Here the CDR3 reads CAWSPGQTYEQYF. CDR3 coding DNA: TGTGCCTGGAGTCCGGGACAGACCTACGAGCAGTACTTC.

V is TRBV7-2 and J is TRBJ2-1, with TRBD1 as a possible D gene (5 bases). Germline V lookup: CDR1 SGHTA, CDR2 FQGNSA. Trimming pared 4 bases from V and 8 bases from J, leaving 18 bases between. The CDR3 sequence is 15 residues long. The CDR3 DNA reads TGTGCCAGCAGCTCCACGGTATGGTGGGGCCATGAGCAGTTCTTC. This sequence encodes CASSSTVWWGHEQFF.

The chain uses TRBV13 and TRBJ1-2, with a weak D call TRBD1 (5 bases). CDR1 and CDR2 (germline): PRHDT, FYEKMQ (reference sequence). V was shortened by 5 bases and J by 7 bases, with 14 bases between the two germline ends. The CDR3 is 13 residues long. For the CDR3, the DNA is TGTGCCAGCAGCCTCCAGACAGATCGTGGCTACACCTTC. This encodes CASSLQTDRGYTF. Full variable domain (outside the CDR3, taken from reference TRBV13 and TRBJ1-2): AAGVIQSPRHLIKEKRETATLKCYPIPRHDTVYWYQQGPGQDPQFLISFYEKMQSDKGSIPDRFSAQQFSDYHSELNMSSLELGDSALYFCASSLQTDRGYTFGSGTRLTVV.

The chain has TRBV9 and TRBJ2-3; a possible D gene is TRBD1 (6 bases). The CDR3 consists of 15 residues. Germline loops: CDR1 SGDLS, CDR2 YYNGEE. The V gene lost 0 bases and the J gene lost 0 bases, with 8 bases spanning the gap. CDR3 sequence (DNA): TGTGCCAGCAGCGTAGGGGGGCTAAGCACAGATACGCAGTATTTT. Protein sequence: CASSVGGLSTDTQYF.

This chain joins TRBV2 and TRBJ2-3; 9 bases align to TRBD2. CDR1 SNHLY and CDR2 FYNNEI come from the germline V gene. The V gene end was trimmed by 7 bases and the J gene end by 5 bases; junction bases not matched to a gene: 10. This CDR3 spans 15 amino acids. CDR3: CASTLSGGEGDTQYF. CDR3 DNA: TGTGCCAGCACCCTTAGCGGGGGAGAAGGAGATACGCAGTATTTT.

The chain couples TRBV10-2 to TRBJ1-4; 7 bases match TRBD1. The V gene end was trimmed by 6 bases and the J gene end by 0 bases; junction bases not matched to a gene: 10. CDR1 is WSHSY and CDR2 is SAAADI in the germline V gene. CDR3 size: 17 residues. The CDR3 DNA follows: TGCGCCAGCAGCTCCGGACAGGCGACTGCAACTAATGAAAAACTGTTTTTT. Translating it yields CASSSGQATATNEKLFF.

The chain carries TRBV2 and TRBJ2-1; 13 nucleotides line up with TRBD2. Germline lookup yields CDR1 SNHLY and CDR2 FYNNEI. The CDR3 loop spans 15 amino acids. With V trimmed by 6 bases and J by 8 bases, 7 bases remained unmatched. The CDR3 sequence: CASRAGLAGADEQFF. The CDR3 region has the DNA TGTGCCAGCAGGGCCGGACTAGCGGGGGCAGATGAGCAGTTCTTC.

This chain links TRBV27 with TRBJ2-5, with TRBD1 identical over 8 bases. The length of the CDR3 is 15 residues. The trim removed 8 bases at V and 5 bases at J, leaving 13 bases unmatched. The germline CDR1 and CDR2 sequences are MNHEY and SMNVEV (reference sequence). CDR3: CASGDPTGVRETQYF. As DNA, the CDR3 is TGTGCCAGCGGTGACCCGACAGGGGTGAGGGAGACCCAGTACTTC.

J is TRBJ1-1 and V is TRBV2; D uncertain. Looked up from germline, CDR1 is SNHLY and CDR2 is FYNNEI. The CDR3 sequence is 12 residues long. V gave up 6 bases and J gave up 8 bases, with 13 bases separating them. The CDR3 nucleotides are TGTGCCAGCAGCCCCGTGGGAGGGGAAGCTTTCTTT. Its protein product is CASSPVGGEAFF.

The rearrangement uses TRBV5-5 and TRBJ2-5, with TRBD2 identical over 14 bases. The CDR3 loop spans 17 amino acids. Losses at the gene ends were 3 bases for V and 4 bases for J; bases not matched to a gene: 8. Germline V gene lookup returns CDR1 SGHKS and CDR2 YYEKEE (reference sequence). The CDR3 region is CASSSTSGGAVVETQYF. In DNA, the CDR3 is TGTGCCAGCAGCTCGACTAGCGGGGGGGCCGTTGTAGAGACCCAGTACTTC.

The gene calls are TRBV5-6 and TRBJ2-5, with unresolved D. The closer fit of TRBJ2-7 to the DNA end suggests the J call may be wrong. Germline V CDR1 and CDR2: SGHDT, YYEEEE. The CDR3 is made up of 12 amino acids. The CDR3 nucleotides are TGTGCCAGCAGCCCCAACTCCTACGAGCAGTACTTC. Protein: CASSPNSYEQYF.

The chain joins TRBV19 to TRBJ1-1, with TRBD1 matching over 9 bases. CDR3 length: 15 amino acids. J gave up 5 bases and V 5 bases, and 9 bases lay outside the gene matches. The V gene's germline CDR1 is LNHDA and CDR2 SQIVND (reference sequence). The CDR3 sequence: CASSFHTGGETEAFF. The CDR3 DNA follows: TGTGCCAGTAGTTTTCATACAGGGGGCGAAACTGAAGCTTTCTTT.

This clone was observed once. The chain carries TRBV6-1 and TRBJ2-7; D gene ambiguous. This CDR3 contains 12 residues. Germline V CDR1 and CDR2: MNHNS, SASEGT. V was pared by 2 bases and J by 5 bases, with 7 bases between. In DNA, the CDR3 is TGTGCCAGCAGTGAACCTGGGCACGAGCAGTACTTC. Encoded protein: CASSEPGHEQYF.

The V gene is TRBV11-2, the J gene TRBJ1-5; D might be TRBD1 (5 bases). The ends were cut back, 4 bases at V and 6 bases at J, with 19 bases in the middle. CDR1 and CDR2 from the germline V gene are SGHAT and FQNNGV. This CDR3 contains 16 residues. The CDR3 nucleotides read TGTGCCAGCAGCTGGGGGAGGCAGGGCTTGAGTCAGCCCCAGCATTTT. It yields the protein CASSWGRQGLSQPQHF.